The next 28 T cell receptor beta chains were all read from a single sample in a study of T-cell memory formation after mild COVID-19. One entry per CDR3 protein, called by TCRdb with MiXCR from the 5' RACE reads. The sample includes hundreds of thousands of distinct CDR3 sequences, roughly 16% of them seen just once. Sequencing was carried out using PBMCs or a T cell subset sorted from them (not recorded which). These receptors came from a man aged 18 to 29 who had mild COVID-19 (a few samples of this study predate the infection). Cell type and time point are not known.

The rearrangement joins TRBV25-1 to TRBJ2-5; perhaps TRBD2 as D (5 bases). The germline V and J ends were trimmed by 3 bases and 4 bases, with 15 bases remaining between them. Germline V gene sequence: CDR1 MGHDK, CDR2 SYGVNS. The CDR3 is 15 residues long. The CDR3 nucleotides are TGTGCCAGCAGTGACTTACTACGGGAACTAGAGACCCAGTACTTC. The encoded protein is CASSDLLRELETQYF.

The chain carries TRBV12-3 or TRBV12-4 and TRBJ1-2; possible D gene TRBD1, 5 bases. The CDR3 contains 16 residues. V was pared by 6 bases and J by 3 bases, with 20 bases between. CDR3 region: CASSFGGSDIDYGYTF. CDR3 bases: TGTGCCAGCAGCTTCGGTGGATCGGACATCGACTATGGCTACACCTTC.

This chain connects TRBV7-9 to TRBJ2-5; 7 bases align to TRBD2. Germline V gene sequence: CDR1 SEHNR, CDR2 FQNEAQ (reference sequence). CDR3 size: 15 residues. V shed 1 base and J 2 bases; nucleotides not matched to a gene: 4. DNA of the CDR3: TGTGCCAGCAGCTTAGTGATGGGGGGGCAAGAGACCCAGTACTTC. Protein sequence: CASSLVMGGQETQYF.

Details on this clonotype: Germline and junction disagree at one end, which may indicate a read error. V gene TRBV7-7 combines with J gene TRBJ2-2; 10 bases are a match to TRBD1. The CDR3 consists of 17 residues. The V gene's germline CDR1 is SSHAT and CDR2 FNYEAQ (reference sequence). CDR3 sequence (DNA): TGTGCTAGCAGCTTAGTCGGGACAGGGGCGATTCCCGGGGAGCTGTTTTTT. Its protein is CASSLVGTGAIPGELFF.

This clonotype occurred a few times. The chain employs TRBV5-1 and TRBJ1-2; TRBD1 aligns across 12 bases. The germline gives CDR1 SGHRS, CDR2 YFSETQ. CDR3 length: 15 amino acids. J was trimmed by 6 bases and V by 4 bases; bases with no gene match: 7. The CDR3 bases are TGCGCCAGCAGCATAGGGACAGGGGGCATCAATGGCTACACCTTC. Translated: CASSIGTGGINGYTF.

The table lists this clonotype with a few counts. The genes are TRBV18 and TRBJ2-7, with 8 bases lining up with TRBD2. The CDR3 extends over 12 amino acids. Germline V gene lookup returns CDR1 KGHSH and CDR2 LQKENI. The trim removed 3 bases at V and 7 bases at J, leaving 2 bases unmatched. CDR3 sequence: CASSPPGGEQYV. The CDR3 nucleotides read TGTGCCAGCTCACCGCCGGGGGGGGAGCAGTACGTC.

This clonotype was counted many times. The rearrangement uses TRBV20-1 and TRBJ2-5, with unresolved D. CDR1 and CDR2 from the germline V gene are DFQATT and SNEGSKA (reference sequence). V lost 7 bases and J lost 2, with 11 bases in between. The CDR3 consists of 12 residues. The CDR3 reads CSGPDGQETQYF. The CDR3 DNA sequence: TGCAGTGGGCCGGACGGGCAAGAGACCCAGTACTTC.

The CDR3 DNA follows: TGTGCCAGCAGTGCGACACGGAGGCTCTCTGGAAACACCATATATTTT. Translation gives CASSATRRLSGNTIYF. The rearrangement joins TRBV12-3 or TRBV12-4 to TRBJ1-3; no clear D gene. The ends were cut back, 5 bases at V and 0 bases at J, with 14 bases in the middle. The CDR3 spans 16 residues.

This clonotype appeared a few times. The chain employs TRBV7-2 and TRBJ1-6; no definite D call. The germline CDR1 and CDR2 sequences are SGHTA and FQGNSA. The CDR3 has 15 amino acids. V shed 1 base and J shed 7 bases, with 11 bases lying between them. CDR3 DNA sequence: TGTGCCAGCAGCTTAGGCGCCAGGACGAATTCACCCCTCCACTTT. It yields the protein CASSLGARTNSPLHF.

V usage is TRBV5-1 and J usage is TRBJ1-6; D remains unclear. This CDR3 contains 17 residues. The ends were cut back, 2 bases at V and 4 bases at J, with 16 bases in the middle. Germline assignment: CDR1 SGHRS and CDR2 YFSETQ. The CDR3 nucleotides read TGCGCCAGCAGCTTACGCGGGGATCTCACTTATAATTCACCCCTCCACTTT. Encoded protein: CASSLRGDLTYNSPLHF.

The rearrangement links TRBV11-2 to TRBJ2-7; possible D gene TRBD2, 5 bases. Germline CDR1 reads SGHAT; CDR2 reads FQNNGV. The CDR3 sequence is 13 residues long. The V gene lost 5 bases and the J gene lost 5 bases, with 13 bases spanning the gap. The CDR3 DNA reads as TGTGCCAGCAGCCCCTATATGGGAGACGAGCAGTACGTC. Protein: CASSPYMGDEQYV.

This clonotype has a handful of counts. The V gene is TRBV9, the J gene TRBJ2-3; possibly TRBD2 for D (5 bases). The CDR3 is 16 amino acids. Trimming took 3 bases from V and 0 from J, leaving 14 bases between them. Germline lookup yields CDR1 SGDLS and CDR2 YYNGEE. The CDR3 DNA sequence: TGTGCCAGCAGCGGAACTGGACTGGCTAGCACAGATACGCAGTATTTT. Its protein product is CASSGTGLASTDTQYF.

This clonotype occurred many times. The V and J genes are TRBV7-9 and TRBJ2-4; weak D call: TRBD2 (5 bases). Germline CDR1 reads SEHNR; CDR2 reads FQNEAQ (reference sequence). V was pared by 5 bases and J by 0 bases, with 14 bases between. CDR3 length equals 16 residues. The DNA for the CDR3 is TGTGCCAGCAGCCCAATCGGGGAACTAGCCAAAAACATTCAGTACTTC. As protein: CASSPIGELAKNIQYF.

The rearrangement joins TRBV5-1 to TRBJ2-7; TRBD1 agrees at 8 bases. J was trimmed by 5 bases and V by 0 bases; bases with no gene match: 1. The CDR3 has 13 residues. Germline lookup yields CDR1 SGHRS and CDR2 YFSETQ. The CDR3 DNA is TGCGCCAGCAGCTTGGGACAGGGGAACGAGCAGTACGTC. Translated, it gives CASSLGQGNEQYV.

The V and J genes are TRBV7-8 and TRBJ2-1; D is unclear. Germline V gene data show CDR1 as SGHVS and CDR2 as FQNEAQ. The CDR3 extends over 15 amino acids. Trimming took off 2 bases at V and 7 bases at J, with 15 bases between the two ends. The CDR3 reads CASSLWQEDPNEQFF. The CDR3 region has the DNA TGTGCCAGCAGCTTATGGCAGGAAGACCCGAATGAGCAGTTCTTC.

V gene TRBV2 combines with J gene TRBJ2-7; no definite D call. Germline CDR1 SNHLY, CDR2 FYNNEI. CDR3 length: 13 residues. V lost 4 bases to trimming and J lost 5 bases, with 12 bases between them. The CDR3 is CASSVGVFDEQYV. CDR3 DNA: TGTGCCAGCAGTGTTGGGGTCTTCGACGAGCAGTACGTC.

There are a few counts of this clonotype. The chain carries TRBV5-1 and TRBJ2-1; D possibly matches TRBD1 or TRBD2 (5 bases each). V gave up 6 bases and J gave up 5 bases, with 15 bases separating them. Germline CDR1 and CDR2: SGHRS and YFSETQ. The CDR3 covers 14 residues. This CDR3 reads CASNQGPDHNEQFF. Here the CDR3 DNA reads TGCGCCAGCAATCAGGGACCAGACCACAATGAGCAGTTCTTC.

This clonotype was found a few times. The rearrangement links TRBV6-2 or TRBV6-3 to TRBJ1-1; D gene ambiguous. Trimming took 5 bases from V and 9 from J, leaving 13 bases between them. The CDR3 runs to 12 residues. CDR1 is MNHEY, CDR2 SVGEGT, per germline. CDR3 in amino acids: CASSLTRFQAFF. Written as DNA, the CDR3 is TGTGCCAGCAGTCTAACCAGATTTCAAGCTTTCTTT.

This clonotype occurred a few times. This rearrangement joins TRBV20-1 to TRBJ1-5; D is perhaps TRBD1 (6 bases). Germline lookup yields CDR1 DFQATT and CDR2 SNEGSKA (reference sequence). Trimming removed 6 bases from V and 4 bases from J, with 13 bases in between. The CDR3 is made up of 13 amino acids. CDR3 sequence reads: CSAIGQLNQPQHF. Written as DNA, the CDR3 is TGCAGTGCGATTGGACAGTTGAATCAGCCCCAGCATTTT.

The chain has TRBV4-3 and TRBJ1-6, with a weak D call TRBD1 (6 bases). Germline V gene lookup returns CDR1 LGHNA and CDR2 YSLEER. V dropped 0 bases and J dropped 7 bases, with 13 bases sitting between them. The CDR3 runs 16 residues. The CDR3 DNA reads TGCGCCAGCAGCCAAGAGGCGACAGGAGGGAATTCACCCCTCCACTTT. This translates into CASSQEATGGNSPLHF.

A remark on this clonotype: The conserved final phenylalanine or tryptophan is absent from the CDR3, which likely points to a read error. The chain carries TRBV11-2 and TRBJ1-2; possible D gene TRBD1, 5 bases. V was clipped by 0 bases and J by 7 bases, with 12 bases between them. From germline, CDR1 is SGHAT and CDR2 FQNNGV. The CDR3 is 14 amino acids. CDR3 in DNA: TGTGCCAGCAGCTTAGAGGGACGTCTGGGTGGCTACACCTAC. Translation gives CASSLEGRLGGYTY.

There are a few counts of this clonotype. The J gene is TRBJ2-3, the V gene TRBV29-1, with D perhaps TRBD1 (6 bases). CDR1 and CDR2 (germline): SQVTM, ANQGSEA. The ends were cut back, 0 bases at V and 5 bases at J, with 12 bases in the middle. This CDR3 is built from 14 residues. The CDR3 is CSVEDQGSGDTQYF. CDR3 nucleotide sequence: TGCAGCGTTGAAGATCAGGGGTCCGGAGATACGCAGTATTTT.

This clonotype was observed a few times. The V call is TRBV25-1, the J call TRBJ2-2; unclear D gene. The CDR3 is 14 residues long. CDR1 and CDR2 (germline): MGHDK, SYGVNS. V lost 7 bases and J 4 bases, leaving 13 bases between the germline ends. This CDR3 is CASTRSAFTGELFF. The DNA of the CDR3 is TGTGCCAGCACCCGATCAGCGTTCACCGGGGAGCTGTTTTTT.

This clonotype appeared many times. The J gene is TRBJ2-7, the V gene TRBV7-8; 8 nucleotides agree with TRBD1. Losses at the gene ends were 5 bases for V and 0 bases for J; bases not matched to a gene: 3. The CDR3 spans 14 residues. Germline V lookup: CDR1 SGHVS, CDR2 FQNEAQ. The CDR3: CASSKGQGSYEQYF. The CDR3 region has the DNA TGTGCCAGCAGCAAAGGACAGGGCTCCTACGAGCAGTACTTC.

The chain couples TRBV29-1 to TRBJ2-7; 9 nucleotides agree with TRBD1. Trimming removed 5 bases from V and 5 bases from J; junction bases left unmatched: 13. Germline V gene sequence: CDR1 SQVTM, CDR2 ANQGSEA. This CDR3 contains 15 residues. The CDR3 bases are TGCAGCGTTTGGGGCCCGGACAGGGGAGTTGACGAGCAGTACTTC. Protein: CSVWGPDRGVDEQYF.

The table lists this clonotype with many counts. The chain combines TRBV4-1 with TRBJ1-2; D unclear. The CDR3 has 13 residues. Trimming removed 1 base at V and 2 bases at J, with 5 bases between. Looked up from germline, CDR1 is MGHRA and CDR2 is YSYEKL. The CDR3 DNA sequence: TGCGCCAGCAGCCAAGGAGGGAACTATGGCTACACCTTC. Translated: CASSQGGNYGYTF.

There are a few counts of this clonotype. The DNA is omitted, as the CDR3 cannot be located on it reliably, and the CDR3 follows TCRdb's listing. This chain uses TRBV2 with TRBJ2-7. The CDR3 has 13 amino acids, counting both end residues. Germline V gives CDR1 SNHLY, CDR2 FYNNEI. CDR3 region: CASILVLPYEQYV.

The chain carries TRBV9 and TRBJ2-1; possible D gene TRBD1, 6 bases. V was pared by 4 bases and J by 0 bases, with 14 bases between. CDR1 and CDR2 (germline): SGDLS, YYNGEE. This CDR3 spans 16 amino acids. CDR3 in amino acids: CASSRGGRSSYNEQFF. The CDR3 region has the DNA TGTGCCAGCAGCCGAGGGGGTCGGAGCTCCTACAATGAGCAGTTCTTC. Full variable domain (rest looked up from reference TRBV9 and TRBJ2-1): DSGVTQTPKHLITATGQRVTLRCSPRSGDLSVYWYQQSLDQGLQFLIQYYNGEERAKGNILERFSAQQFPDLHSELNLSSLELGDSALYFCASSRGGRSSYNEQFFGPGTRLTVL.